What follows is one T cell receptor (beta chain) and its context. Its antigen is currently not known. Base qualities were left out, and no much larger clone turns up one base away. The germline V gene specifies SGHDT as CDR1 and YYEEEE as CDR2. Germline trimming amounts to 2 bases on V and 4 bases on J, with 4 as the count of junction bases outside the gene matches. The CDR3 measures 15 amino acids from cysteine to phenylalanine. Just CDR3 DNA is preserved here, 45 bases in frame from base 1. The data belong to a study of shared clonotypes between healthy human individuals (TCRdb year 2020). In the study overall: A couple of women and a few men aged 18 to 49 years were included in the cohort. For each donor, three plates each were used for CD4 naive and CD4 memory, two plates were used for CD8 naive, and one plate was used for CD8 memory. The study deeply sequenced blood TCR repertoires of roughly five healthy adults to estimate repertoire size and the extent of clonotype sharing between individuals. To increase sequencing depth and limit assay-specific biases, different laboratories used diverse techniques to prepare libraries and sequence TCR repertoires. Leukapheresis yielded between about 0.8 and 9.5 billion PBMCs per donor.

Overall study results and their limits: Sampling was restricted to blood, and TCR repertoires in tissues likely differ from the TCR repertoires found in blood. Compared with non-shared clonotypes, the clonotypes found in all four sorted-subset donors had higher generation probabilities. When several donors were compared, the shared fraction of clonotypes was 5% to 6.5% for naive CD4, roughly 3.3% for naive CD8, more than 2% for memory CD4, and less than 0.45% for memory CD8. Because the study included only a small number of donors, the genetic and exposure-history diversity represented was limited. Estimated clonotype richness was generally larger for naive than for memory subsets. Rarefaction of sorted-subset datasets indicated incomplete sequencing despite the large sequencing depth. Based on pairwise subsampling, the degree of clonotype sharing among donors was expected to be affected by sequencing depth.

For the CD8 naive samples, CD45RO-negative cells were positively selected for CCR7, yielding a CD45RA+CCR7+ population from which TemRA cells were excluded. Donors were healthy HIV-negative adults with no recently reported acute infections or vaccinations. Only Caucasian adults living in Nashville, Tennessee, USA were represented among the donors. Blood was collected by leukapheresis, and PBMCs were isolated by Ficoll-Histopaque density gradient centrifugation and then cryopreserved in liquid nitrogen vapor phase. Purity and quantity of every magnetically sorted T cell population were checked by analytical flow cytometry. Genomic DNA was isolated from each sorted fraction and quantified by UV absorbance on a Nanodrop 2000c. Using the deep immunoSEQ assay, multiplex PCR amplified TCR CDR3 regions from genomic DNA. Extracted genomic DNA from each cell subset was spread evenly across all wells of several immunoSEQ 96-well plates, with each plate serving as a replicate. For sorted subsets, around 200 ng genomic DNA, equal to approximately 30,000 T cell genomes, was loaded into each replicate PCR. The purified libraries were quantified using a Qubit 3.0 fluorometer, sized with a Bioanalyzer 2100, and then quantified again using the KAPA Library Quantification kit. Each immunoSEQ 96-well plate was sequenced on its own single-read 150-cycle Illumina NextSeq 550 flow cell. The original pipeline was this. Because the immunoSEQ output included only junctional sequences and no quality scores, the filtering could not be the same as the filtering used for full-length reads. To assign V/J genes and CDR3, sequences were annotated against IMGT germline references using PyIR, a Python wrapper for IgBLAST v1.9. Reads were removed for weak V/J assignments (E-value above 1e-6), missing CDR3, stop codons, out-of-frame junctions, or ambiguous translated residues. A V3J clonotype was defined by an identical inferred V gene, J gene, and CDR3 amino acid sequence. Percentage overlap between repertoires was computed as shared unique clonotypes divided by the size of the smaller repertoire. Repertoire richness was assessed with RTK rarefaction, the Chao1 estimator, and Recon v2.1 estimates of unobserved clonotypes. Generation probabilities were computed with OLGA for all TCRbeta clonotypes obtained by the gDNA method from a few donors. The clones in this table, taken by TCRdb from immuneACCESS, are in-frame only. Not every clone is retained; where verified, under half of the shortfall comes from an unresolved V gene, and the cause of the rest is unknown. Clonal size and the V and J genes are those of that table, whereas D and trimming came from the DNA. The sample contains about 2.1 million clones, 80% to 95% of them found a single time. Of the sample, more than 1.5% falls within the top ten clones.

This receptor was taken from a man aged 18 to 29 in good health. Some clones in this sample may be carry-over from other donors' samples. The sample taken for sequencing was naive CD8+ T cells from PBMCs. Read against the paper, the sample's cell subset or site label means: CD45RA+CCR7+. The chain links TRBV5-6 with TRBJ2-5; 11 of the junction bases match TRBD1. The CDR3 protein is CASSLGTGGSETQYF. Here is the DNA: TGTGCCAGCAGCTTAGGGACAGGGGGGTCAGAGACCCAGTACTTC.